Reported below is one T cell receptor beta chain. This CDR3 is built from 10 residues. Germline CDR1 is GTSNPN and CDR2 is SVGIG (reference sequence). V lost 3 bases to trimming and J lost 6 bases, with 2 bases between them. This sample stems from a study of blood T cell repertoires in COVID-19. Repertoires were generated with immunoSEQ multiplex PCR, while TCRdb's copy carries only in-frame clones and drops some. This table has more than 250,000 clones, 85% to 90% appearing once. This receptor was obtained from a woman in her late teens or twenties with acute COVID-19. The sample was PBMCs or T cells enriched from blood (not recorded which). The chain uses TRBV30 and TRBJ2-2; D is unresolved. DNA of the CDR3: TGTGCCTGGAGCGCCGGGGAGCTGTTTTTT. It yields the protein CAWSAGELFF.